Following are 27 T cell receptor beta chains from one sample sequenced in a study of cytomegalovirus exposure and HLA in healthy donors. The PCR ran on 60 Vbeta and 13 Jbeta primers. The repertoire was sequenced with immunoSEQ multiplex PCR; TCRdb's copy has only in-frame clones and lacks some. The sample lists about 220,000 clones; 82% were seen once. Sequenced: PBMCs. These receptors were collected from a woman in her forties in good health and CMV-seropositive.

The chain recombines TRBV11-2 with TRBJ2-5, with a weak D call TRBD1 (5 bases). The J call may be wrong; the DNA end is better matched by TRBJ2-7. Germline V gene sequence: CDR1 SGHAT, CDR2 FQNNGV. The CDR3 is made up of 11 amino acids. The CDR3 bases are TGTGCCAGCAGCTTTAGGGGCGAGCAGTACTTC. This encodes CASSFRGEQYF.

This chain uses TRBV6-5 with TRBJ2-3, with unresolved D. V dropped 5 bases and J dropped 7 bases, with 13 bases sitting between them. Germline V gene data show CDR1 as MNHEY and CDR2 as SVGAGI. This CDR3 is 13 amino acids long. This chain's CDR3 is CASSPSGRNTQYF. The CDR3 DNA is TGTGCCAGCAGTCCCTCGGGTCGAAATACGCAGTATTTT.

The J gene is TRBJ2-7, the V gene TRBV4-3, with a weak D call TRBD2 (6 bases). Germline V gene sequence: CDR1 LGHNA, CDR2 YSLEER. Trimming left V 4 bases short and J 0 bases short, with 16 bases between. The CDR3 sequence is 16 residues long. The CDR3: CASSRGITGSSYEQYF. CDR3 sequence (DNA): TGCGCCAGCAGCCGCGGGATTACGGGAAGCTCCTACGAGCAGTACTTC.

With respect to this clone: An end of the junction differs from the germline gene, which may be a read error. This chain joins TRBV7-9 and TRBJ2-7; D is perhaps TRBD2 (5 bases). The CDR3 runs to 12 residues. The V gene's germline CDR1 is SEHNR and CDR2 FQNEAQ (reference sequence). The CDR3: CSSSLGLYEQYF. The CDR3 bases are TGTTCCAGCAGCTTAGGACTCTACGAGCAGTACTTC.

This chain uses TRBV9 with TRBJ2-1, with TRBD2 matching over 7 bases. Trimming cost V 0 bases and J 6 bases; bases outside gene matches: 6. Germline CDR1 is SGDLS and CDR2 is YYNGEE. The CDR3 runs to 15 residues. CDR3 sequence (DNA): TGTGCCAGCAGCGTAGACGGGCGGGAGAGCAATGAGCAGTTCTTC. Translated, it gives CASSVDGRESNEQFF.

V is TRBV19 and J is TRBJ2-5; D is unclear. Germline V gene data show CDR1 as LNHDA and CDR2 as SQIVND (reference sequence). This CDR3 comprises 11 residues. Trimming pared 4 bases from V and 6 bases from J, leaving 6 bases between. The CDR3 nucleotides are TGTGCCAGTAGTACCCAGAAGACCCAGTACTTC. Its protein is CASSTQKTQYF.

J is TRBJ1-1 and V is TRBV30; 10 positions agree with TRBD1. The V and J ends lost 5 bases and 11 bases, in that order; junction bases with no gene match: 14. The CDR3 covers 14 residues. Germline V gene lookup returns CDR1 GTSNPN and CDR2 SVGIG (reference sequence). The CDR3 region is CAWSLNSGTGVAFF. The CDR3 nucleotides are TGTGCCTGGTCTCTTAACTCCGGGACAGGGGTCGCTTTCTTT.

The chain carries TRBV6-1 and TRBJ1-2; 8 nucleotides agree with TRBD1. The CDR3 runs 14 residues. With 5 bases clipped from V and 8 bases from J, the junction kept 10 bases outside the gene matches. Germline lookup yields CDR1 MNHNS and CDR2 SASEGT. This CDR3 reads CASSRRTGPEGYTF. CDR3 nucleotides: TGTGCCAGCAGTCGTAGGACAGGGCCGGAAGGCTACACCTTC.

The rearrangement joins TRBV6-6 to TRBJ1-1; TRBD1 matches at 9 bases. The CDR3 runs 13 residues. The V and J ends lost 6 bases and 7 bases, in that order; junction bases with no gene match: 6. Germline assignment: CDR1 MNHNY and CDR2 SVGAGI (reference sequence). The CDR3 region is CASRLGQGIEAFF. CDR3 bases: TGTGCCAGCAGACTAGGACAGGGGATTGAAGCTTTCTTT.

The chain is built from TRBV7-8 and TRBJ2-3; 15 bases fit TRBD2. Germline V gives CDR1 SGHVS, CDR2 FQNEAQ. This CDR3 spans 20 amino acids. With 4 bases clipped from V and 3 bases from J, the junction kept 14 bases outside the gene matches. CDR3 DNA sequence: TGTGCCAGCAGCTCCCGTAGGACTAGCGGGGGGGCCTCGGCAACAGATACGCAGTATTTT. Translating it yields CASSSRRTSGGASATDTQYF.

This clone was counted a few times. This rearrangement joins TRBV15 to TRBJ1-2; no firm D call. The V end lost 1 base, the J end lost 7 bases, and 10 bases lay between the germline ends. This CDR3 has 13 residues. The V gene's germline CDR1 is LNHNV and CDR2 YYDKDF (reference sequence). CDR3 bases: TGTGCCACCAGCAGAGGGGCAGGAACTGGCTACACCTTC. Translation: CATSRGAGTGYTF.

For the CDR3, the DNA is TGTGCCAGCAGTTTATCGGGCAGTTCCTACGAGCAGTACTTC. Translating gives CASSLSGSSYEQYF. The chain links TRBV27 to TRBJ2-7, with no clear D. CDR1 and CDR2 from the germline V gene are MNHEY and SMNVEV (reference sequence). V shed 0 bases and J shed 1 base, with 7 bases lying between them. The CDR3 extends over 14 amino acids.

This chain links TRBV28 with TRBJ2-1, with TRBD2 identical over 13 bases. Germline values: CDR1 MDHEN, CDR2 SYDVKM. Germline trimming cut 7 bases from V and 6 bases from J; bases unmatched to any gene: 6. CDR3 size: 15 residues. The CDR3 DNA sequence: TGTGCCAGCATTCCCACTAGCGGGAGGGGCAATGAGCAGTTCTTC. Translation gives CASIPTSGRGNEQFF. The full variable domain, with the rest looked up from reference TRBV28 and TRBJ2-1, is DVKVTQSSRYLVKRTGEKVFLECVQDMDHENMFWYRQDPGLGLRLIYFSYDVKMKEKGDIPEGYSVSREKKERFSLILESASTNQTSMYLCASIPTSGRGNEQFFGPGTRLTVL.

This clone was counted between two and nine times. The chain carries TRBV5-4 and TRBJ1-2; no clear D gene. Per germline, CDR1 SGHNT and CDR2 YYREEE (reference sequence). The CDR3 is made up of 14 amino acids. Trimming stripped 3 bases from V and 2 bases from J, with 11 bases between. DNA of the CDR3: TGTGCCAGCAGCTCAGGACTGGAGAACTATGGCTACACCTTC. This sequence encodes CASSSGLENYGYTF.

CDR3: CASSQDLLPGDTEAFF. DNA for the CDR3: TGTGCCAGCAGCCAAGATCTTCTACCAGGCGACACTGAAGCTTTCTTT. This rearrangement joins TRBV14 to TRBJ1-1; D gene uncertain. CDR1 SGHDN and CDR2 FVKESK come from the germline V gene. This CDR3 spans 16 amino acids. Trimming shortened V by 0 bases and J by 3 bases, and 14 bases separated the two germline ends.

This clone has a single count. The V and J genes are TRBV7-2 and TRBJ2-1; D not resolved. Trimming left V 6 bases short and J 6 bases short, with 12 bases between. Germline V gene data show CDR1 as SGHTA and CDR2 as FQGNSA. CDR3 length: 13 amino acids. CDR3 nucleotides: TGTGCCAGCAGATATGACACTCTCAATGAGCAGTTCTTC. This gives the protein CASRYDTLNEQFF.

The chain joins TRBV7-2 to TRBJ2-7, with D perhaps matching TRBD1 (5 bases). V lost 4 bases and J lost 7, with 17 bases in between. The V gene's germline CDR1 is SGHTA and CDR2 FQGNSA. This CDR3 spans 14 amino acids. CDR3 sequence: CASSSDTAKEEQYF. The CDR3 DNA sequence: TGTGCCAGCAGCTCGGACACGGCAAAAGAGGAGCAGTACTTC.

V is TRBV19 and J is TRBJ1-1; 9 bases align to TRBD1. The V segment lost 1 base and the J segment 7 bases; nucleotides outside the gene matches: 7. Per the germline V gene, CDR1 is LNHDA and CDR2 is SQIVND (reference sequence). The CDR3 contains 15 residues. The CDR3 loop reads CASSIVGTGNGEAFF. The CDR3 region has the DNA TGTGCCAGTAGTATAGTGGGGACAGGGAATGGTGAAGCTTTCTTT.

V usage is TRBV5-1 and J usage is TRBJ2-1; tentatively, D is TRBD1 (6 bases). Germline values: CDR1 SGHRS, CDR2 YFSETQ. This CDR3 comprises 14 residues. Trimming took off 2 bases at V and 5 bases at J, with 11 bases between the two ends. The CDR3, as DNA: TGCGCCAGCAGCTTCGGACAGACCCACAATGAGCAGTTCTTC. Its protein is CASSFGQTHNEQFF.

CDR3 DNA: TGTGCCAGCTCACCTCGAGAGGCCCTCTATGGCTACACCTTC. Its translation: CASSPREALYGYTF. The genes are TRBV18 and TRBJ1-2; D remains ambiguous. With 3 bases removed from V and 4 bases from J, the gap between germline ends came to 12 bases. There are 14 residues in the CDR3. From germline, CDR1 is KGHSH and CDR2 LQKENI.

V usage is TRBV7-7 and J usage is TRBJ2-2, with 11 positions matching TRBD1. The CDR3 runs to 15 residues. Unmatched junction bases numbered 5, after V lost 5 bases and J lost 6 bases. CDR1 and CDR2 from the germline V gene are SSHAT and FNYEAQ (reference sequence). In DNA, the CDR3 is TGTGCCAGCAGCCCACGGACAGGGGGCTCCGGGGAGCTGTTTTTT. It encodes CASSPRTGGSGELFF. The variable domain in full, with the rest retrieved from reference TRBV7-7 and TRBJ2-2, is GAGVSQSPRYKVTKRGQDVTLRCDPISSHATLYWYQQALGQGPEFLTYFNYEAQPDKSGLPSDRFSAERPEGSISTLTIQRTEQRDSAMYRCASSPRTGGSGELFFGEGSRLTVL.

The J gene is TRBJ2-7, the V gene TRBV15; 11 nucleotides match TRBD2. The ends lost 9 bases at V and 2 bases at J; junction bases unmatched: 3. This CDR3 comprises 13 residues. Per germline, CDR1 LNHNV and CDR2 YYDKDF (reference sequence). CDR3 bases: TGTGCCACAAGGGGACTAGCGGCCTACGAGCAGTACTTC. Encoded protein: CATRGLAAYEQYF. The full variable domain, completed using reference TRBV15 and TRBJ2-7, is DAMVIQNPRYQVTQFGKPVTLSCSQTLNHNVMYWYQQKSSQAPKLLFHYYDKDFNNEADTPDNFQSRRPNTSFCFLDIRSPGLGDTAMYLCATRGLAAYEQYFGPGTRLTVT.

The V gene is TRBV30, the J gene TRBJ1-2, with 11 positions matching TRBD1. Trimming removed 3 bases from V and 8 bases from J; junction bases left unmatched: 5. The CDR3 sequence is 13 residues long. CDR1 is GTSNPN and CDR2 is SVGIG in the germline V gene (reference sequence). The CDR3 reads CAWSLDRGPGYTF. The CDR3, as DNA: TGTGCCTGGAGCCTGGACAGGGGGCCCGGCTACACCTTC.

V gene TRBV9 combines with J gene TRBJ2-1, with 8 bases aligning to TRBD2. The ends lost 2 bases at V and 6 bases at J; junction bases unmatched: 7. The CDR3 runs to 15 residues. CDR1 is SGDLS, CDR2 YYNGEE, per germline. The CDR3: CASSVTAGVSNEQFF. CDR3 sequence (DNA): TGTGCCAGCAGCGTGACAGCGGGAGTTAGCAATGAGCAGTTCTTC.

This clone was detected only a few times. This chain joins TRBV5-6 and TRBJ2-7; 12 nucleotides line up with TRBD2. Germline V gene sequence: CDR1 SGHDT, CDR2 YYEEEE. There are 17 residues in the CDR3. Germline trimming cut 4 bases from V and 4 bases from J; bases unmatched to any gene: 12. The CDR3 spells CASSLKGWTSGKYEQYF. CDR3 DNA sequence: TGTGCCAGCAGCCTCAAGGGGTGGACTAGCGGGAAGTACGAGCAGTACTTC. Filled out from reference TRBV5-6 and TRBJ2-7, the complete variable domain reads DAGVTQSPTHLIKTRGQQVTLRCSPKSGHDTVSWYQQALGQGPQFIFQYYEEEERQRGNFPDRFSGHQFPNYSSELNVNALLLGDSALYLCASSLKGWTSGKYEQYFGPGTRLTVT.

This clone was counted between two and nine times. The rearrangement joins TRBV6-5 to TRBJ1-6; D remains ambiguous. Germline V CDR1 and CDR2: MNHEY, SVGAGI. V gave up 5 bases and J gave up 7 bases, with 12 bases separating them. CDR3 size: 14 residues. CDR3 sequence reads: CASSDNGENSPLHF. The DNA of the CDR3 is TGTGCCAGCAGTGATAACGGGGAGAATTCACCCCTCCACTTT.

The chain employs TRBV2 and TRBJ1-2; possibly TRBD1 for D (5 bases). The CDR3 loop spans 15 amino acids. Germline values: CDR1 SNHLY, CDR2 FYNNEI. With 1 base removed from V and 4 bases from J, the gap between germline ends came to 13 bases. As DNA, the CDR3 is TGTGCCAGCAGTGAAGAGTGGACCGGGGGCTATGGCTACACCTTC. It encodes CASSEEWTGGYGYTF. Using reference TRBV2 and TRBJ1-2 for the parts outside the CDR3, the full variable domain is EPEVTQTPSHQVTQMGQEVILRCVPISNHLYFYWYRQILGQKVEFLVSFYNNEISEKSEIFDDQFSVERPDGSNFTLKIRSTKLEDSAMYFCASSEEWTGGYGYTFGSGTRLTVV.